A selection of T cell receptor beta chains follows, all from one sample in a study of cytomegalovirus exposure and HLA in healthy donors. This table comes from immunoSEQ multiplex PCR, and its TCRdb copy is limited to in-frame clones, with some not included. The data show 150,000 to 160,000 clones, about 80% seen once. Specimen: PBMCs. The origin of the receptors is a woman in her forties or fifties in good health and CMV-seropositive. Both conserved end residues are part of each CDR3. A D gene is named only where the DNA matches it firmly. Rows may omit the clone size; those that give it use once, few, many or a size class.

j_call clone_size v_call d_call cdr3_nt cdr3_aa
TRBJ2-2 NA TRBV7-2 NA TGTGCCAGCAGCTTATTAATAAGGGGTAACACCGGGGAGCTGTTTTTT CASSLLIRGNTGELFF
TRBJ2-2 few TRBV2 NA TGTGCCAGCGGTGGGAGGGGGCGGGACACCGGGGAGCTGTTTTTT CASGGRGRDTGELFF
TRBJ2-3 NA TRBV10-3 TRBD2 TGTGCCATCAGTGGGCAGACTAGCGGGGGGGGATTGGATACGCAGTATTTT CAISGQTSGGGLDTQYF
TRBJ2-7 NA TRBV5-1 TRBD1 TGCGCCAGCAGCTTGGGGGGACAGTCCTACGAGCAGTACTTC CASSLGGQSYEQYF
TRBJ2-7 few TRBV6-1 NA TGTGCCAGCTCACAGGTTGACGAGCAGTACTTC CASSQVDEQYF
TRBJ2-7 NA TRBV5-6 NA TGTGCCAGCAGTCTAGTATCCTACGAGCAGTACTTC CASSLVSYEQYF
TRBJ1-5 NA TRBV7-9 NA TGTGCCAGCAGCTTAAGAGGAGGGGCCCAGCATTTT CASSLRGGAQHF
TRBJ2-3 NA TRBV6-1 NA TGTGCCAGCAGTGATGTTTCCCCTCGCACAGATACGCAGTATTTT CASSDVSPRTDTQYF
TRBJ2-4 NA TRBV5-1 NA TGCGCCAGCAGCGTAGACAAAAACATTCAGTACTTC CASSVDKNIQYF
TRBJ2-7 NA TRBV7-2 NA TGTGCCAGCAGCGTATCCTACGAGCAGTACTTC CASSVSYEQYF
TRBJ2-7 NA TRBV11-1 NA TGTGCCAGCAGCTTAGACCAGGGCTTTTACGAGCAGTACTTC CASSLDQGFYEQYF
TRBJ1-1 NA TRBV28 NA TGTGCCAGCTGGGGAGCCCCCTCTGAAGCTTTCTTT CASWGAPSEAFF
TRBJ1-5 NA TRBV6-5 NA TGTGCCAGCAGTTACTCGGCGAACAGGGTCAATCAGCCCCAGCATTTT CASSYSANRVNQPQHF
TRBJ2-3 NA TRBV7-2 TRBD1 TGTGCCAGCAGCTTAGCTCCGGGACAGCTAACAGATACGCAGTATTTT CASSLAPGQLTDTQYF
TRBJ2-7 NA TRBV2 NA TGTGCCAGCAGACGGGGGAATAACGAGCAGTACTTC CASRRGNNEQYF
TRBJ1-1 once TRBV4-1 NA TGCGCCAGCAGATTCCTTCCCGCGCTGGGCCCCGACACTGAAGCTTTCTTT CASRFLPALGPDTEAFF
TRBJ2-7 NA TRBV5-1 TRBD2 TGCGCCAGCAGCCCCTTAGCGGGGTTGGACGAGCAGTACTTC CASSPLAGLDEQYF
TRBJ1-2 once TRBV19 NA TGTGCCAGTAGTCAGGGGACCTATGGCTACACCTTC CASSQGTYGYTF